The T cell receptor beta chain under discussion was sequenced for a study of T cell responses to AZD1222 COVID-19 vaccine. As to this clone: Its antigen is not known.

The CDR3 length is 15 residues. The J segment lost 1 base and the V segment lost 3 bases, leaving 5 bases of the junction unmatched. From germline, CDR1 is SGHRS and CDR2 YFSETQ. Findings and limits, study-wide: Baseline seropositivity characterized only six AZD1222 recipients. Vaccine-associated CD4 TCRs ranged over spike, dominating at 160-218 and 743-854.

Using immunoSEQ multiplex PCR, the repertoire was profiled, and TCRdb retains in-frame clones only, with some absent. The data show 110,000 to 150,000 clones, roughly 92% seen once. The sequenced sample was peripheral blood, obtained on day 0 of AZD1222 vaccination. The TCR sequence derives from an adult in good health. J is TRBJ1-1 and V is TRBV5-1, with TRBD1 identical over 8 bases. The chain's CDR3 is CASSSAGTGNTEAFF. The CDR3 DNA is TGCGCCAGCAGCTCGGCCGGGACAGGGAACACTGAAGCTTTCTTT.